This T cell receptor beta chain was profiled in a study of cytomegalovirus exposure and HLA in healthy donors. Study-wide context: The same platform as the approximately 670 first-cohort repertoires was used for the 130 or so validation repertoires, a later analysis reported.

Produced via immunoSEQ multiplex PCR; TCRdb's table is partial and in-frame only. The sample lists approximately 64,000 clones, 85% to 90% seen once, with around 1.7% in the top ten. Sequenced material: PBMCs. This sequence originates from a woman in her late teens or twenties in good health and CMV-seronegative.

CDR3 DNA sequence: TGTGCCAGCAGTGAGGGACAACCCTACAATGAGCAGTTCTTC. This codes for CASSEGQPYNEQFF. The chain uses TRBV2 and TRBJ2-1; maybe TRBD1 (6 bases). CDR3 length: 14 amino acids. Germline V gene lookup returns CDR1 SNHLY and CDR2 FYNNEI. Trimming left V 3 bases short and J 2 bases short, with 8 bases between.